This T cell receptor beta chain was recovered during a study of shared clonotypes between healthy human individuals (dated by TCRdb to the early 2020s). About the full investigation: A couple of women and a few men aged 18 to 49 years were included in the cohort. For each donor, CD4 naive and CD4 memory were each given three plates, CD8 naive was given two plates, and CD8 memory was given one plate. Blood TCR repertoires of about five healthy adults were deeply sequenced to estimate repertoire size and the extent of clonotype sharing between individuals. Libraries were prepared and TCR repertoires were sequenced by different laboratories using diverse techniques, in order to increase sequencing depth and limit assay-specific biases. Between about 0.94 and 8.9 billion PBMCs per donor were obtained by leukapheresis. Overall study outcomes, separate from this receptor: Pairwise subsampling led to the expectation that sequencing depth would affect the degree of clonotype sharing among donors. Sampling was restricted to blood, and TCR repertoires in tissues likely differ from the TCR repertoires found in blood. Rarefaction of sorted-subset datasets indicated incomplete sequencing despite the large sequencing depth. Compared with non-shared clonotypes, clonotypes shared by all four sorted-subset donors had higher generation probabilities. Estimated clonotype richness was generally larger for naive than for memory subsets. Sharing across several donors was observed for about 4.8% of naive CD4, 3.5% of naive CD8, over 2% of memory CD4, and about 0.38% of memory CD8 clonotypes. The small number of donors limited the genetic and exposure-history diversity represented.

In this sample, this clone turned up once. The antigen this receptor binds is unknown. Base qualities are not at hand, and no much larger clone is one base apart. TCR CDR3 regions were amplified from genomic DNA by multiplex PCR using the deep immunoSEQ assay. Genomic DNA extracted from each cell subset was distributed evenly over all wells of several immunoSEQ 96-well plates, and each plate served as one replicate. For sorted subsets, around 200 ng genomic DNA, equal to 25,000 to 35,000 T cell genomes, was loaded into each replicate PCR. Purified libraries were measured with a Qubit 3.0 fluorometer, size-checked on a Bioanalyzer 2100, and measured again with the KAPA Library Quantification kit. Every immunoSEQ 96-well plate was sequenced on a separate single-read 150-cycle Illumina NextSeq 550 flow cell. The published analysis was carried out like this. Because the immunoSEQ output held only junctional sequences and lacked quality scores, the filtering could not match the filtering applied to full-length reads. To assign V/J genes and CDR3, sequences were annotated against IMGT germline references using PyIR, a Python wrapper for IgBLAST v1.9. Reads were removed for weak V/J assignments (E-value above 1e-6), missing CDR3, stop codons, out-of-frame junctions, or ambiguous translated residues. V3J clonotypes were defined by identical inferred V gene, J gene, and CDR3 amino acid sequence. The percentage overlap between two repertoires was calculated by dividing the number of shared unique clonotypes by the size of the smaller repertoire. Richness of each repertoire was evaluated using RTK rarefaction, the Chao1 estimator, and Recon v2.1 estimates of unobserved clonotypes. For all TCRbeta clonotypes obtained by the gDNA method from four donors, generation probabilities were computed with OLGA. TCRdb limited this immuneACCESS table to in-frame rearrangements with V and J called. A share of clones is missing; checked studies link under half to unresolved V genes, and the rest is unexplained. Clonal size and the V and J genes are those of that table, whereas D and trimming came from the DNA. Recorded for this sample are about 2,200,000 clones; roughly 91% of them occurred a single time. The ten largest make up under 2% of the sample.

CD8 naive samples consisted of CD45RO-negative cells that were positively selected for CCR7, yielding a CD45RA+CCR7+ population without TemRA cells. The donors were healthy, HIV-negative adults who had no recently reported acute infections or vaccinations. Every donor was a Caucasian adult residing in Nashville, Tennessee, USA. Blood was obtained by leukapheresis, after which PBMCs were separated by Ficoll-Histopaque density gradient centrifugation and cryopreserved in liquid nitrogen vapor phase. Purity and quantity of every magnetically sorted T cell population were checked by analytical flow cytometry. Each sorted fraction had its genomic DNA isolated and then quantified by UV absorbance on a Nanodrop 2000c. V is clipped by 5 bases and J by 0 bases, and the sequence between their germline boundaries is 11 bases long. From a lookup of the germline V gene (reference sequence), CDR1 and CDR2 are SEHNR and FQNEAQ. Taken from cysteine to phenylalanine, the CDR3 has 15 residues. Only the CDR3 part of the read is kept: 45 bases, read in frame from the first base.

The chain was built from TRBV7-9 and TRBJ1-3, with no D gene named confidently. The sequenced sample consisted of naive CD8+ T cells from PBMCs. This specimen's cell subset or site label, interpreted: CD45RA+CCR7+. This TCR was sampled from a man in his late teens or twenties in good health. Some clones in this sample may be carry-over from other donors' samples. The DNA is as follows: TGTGCCAGCAGCAATAAGGAGAGCTCTGGAAACACCATATATTTT. It translates as CASSNKESSGNTIYF.